Given below is one T cell receptor beta chain in context. What it binds is unknown. This sample was included in a study of cytomegalovirus exposure and HLA in healthy donors. The PCR employed 60 Vbeta primers together with 13 Jbeta primers. Some clones are missing from TCRdb's copy, which holds only in-frame ones; the method was immunoSEQ multiplex PCR. The sample gives 150,000 to 200,000 clones, around 80% of which show up once; roughly 1.5% is in the top ten. The V end was cut by 2 bases, the J end by 6 bases, with 10 bases between. Germline CDR1 reads MNHEY; CDR2 reads SVGAGI. This CDR3 spans 13 amino acids. Study findings and constraints: Later examination showed HLA-associated TCR beta chains had greater clonal expansion than equally common others.

This chain links TRBV6-5 with TRBJ1-1, with D perhaps matching TRBD1 (5 bases). The origin of this receptor is a man between 18 and 35 years old in good health and CMV-seronegative. Source material: PBMCs. CDR3 nucleotides: TGTGCCAGCAGTTACAGGCAGGGTTCTGAAGCTTTCTTT. Its protein product is CASSYRQGSEAFF.